Shown below are 26 T cell receptor beta chains from a single sample sequenced in a study of response to subunit inactivated influenza vaccine. TCRdb analysed the RT-PCR reads with MiXCR anew, one entry per CDR3 protein. Of about 650,000 distinct CDR3 sequences in the sample, 14% are singletons; the top ten hold roughly 7.2%. Source: PBMCs from blood, taken around two weeks before vaccination. The receptor source for this set is a man in his forties or fifties who received an inactivated influenza vaccine.

The chain has TRBV5-4 and TRBJ2-2; 9 bases map to TRBD1. CDR1 and CDR2 (germline): SGHNT, YYREEE (reference sequence). The CDR3 runs to 19 residues. Losses at the gene ends were 0 bases for V and 3 bases for J; bases not matched to a gene: 12. The CDR3 nucleotides are TGTGCCAGCAGCTTGGCGGAACAGGGGGCGAAAATGGACACCGGGGAGCTGTTTTTT. Amino acid sequence: CASSLAEQGAKMDTGELFF. Looking up the rest from reference TRBV5-4 and TRBJ2-2 gives the full variable domain: ETGVTQSPTHLIKTRGQQVTLRCSSQSGHNTVSWYQQALGQGPQFIFQYYREEENGRGNFPPRFSGLQFPNYSSELNVNALELDDSALYLCASSLAEQGAKMDTGELFFGEGSRLTVL.

The gene calls are TRBV5-5 and TRBJ1-1; D is ambiguous. Trimming pared 1 base from V and 5 bases from J, leaving 18 bases between. The length of the CDR3 is 16 residues. Per the germline V gene, CDR1 is SGHKS and CDR2 is YYEKEE (reference sequence). CDR3 nucleotides: TGTGCCAGCAGCTTGAGACCGGGCCCGGAACGGACTGAAGCTTTCTTT. Translating gives CASSLRPGPERTEAFF.

This clonotype was detected only a few times. This chain uses TRBV4-3 with TRBJ1-5; tentative D call: TRBD1 (6 bases). Per germline, CDR1 LGHNA and CDR2 YSLEER. V was pared by 8 bases and J by 6 bases, with 14 bases between. The CDR3 is 13 residues long. CDR3 nucleotide sequence: TGCGCCAGCCTTGGGGGCCCCATTCAGCCCCAGCATTTT. Encoded protein: CASLGGPIQPQHF.

This sequence joins TRBV7-2 and TRBJ1-4, with 9 bases that match TRBD1. This CDR3 comprises 15 residues. V lost 5 bases and J lost 4; bases outside the gene matches: 5. CDR1 SGHTA and CDR2 FQGNSA come from the germline V gene. The DNA of the CDR3 is TGTGCCAGCAGCCCCGGGACAGGGCTTAATGAAAAACTGTTTTTT. It specifies CASSPGTGLNEKLFF.

CDR3 loop: CASSTHKARYEQYF. The CDR3 coding sequence is TGTGCCAGCAGCACCCACAAGGCCCGCTACGAGCAGTACTTC. This chain uses TRBV11-2 with TRBJ2-7; D ambiguous. The CDR3 sequence is 14 residues long. The ends were cut back, 5 bases at V and 3 bases at J, with 14 bases in the middle. Looked up from germline, CDR1 is SGHAT and CDR2 is FQNNGV.

The J gene is TRBJ2-1, the V gene TRBV29-1, with TRBD2 matching 9 bases. Losses at the gene ends were 5 bases for V and 6 bases for J; bases not matched to a gene: 11. CDR3 size: 15 residues. The germline gives CDR1 SQVTM, CDR2 ANQGSEA. CDR3 bases: TGCAGCGTTTTTATCGGCGGGAGGGCCGTCAATGAGCAGTTCTTC. Its protein is CSVFIGGRAVNEQFF.

J is TRBJ2-7 and V is TRBV27; D unresolved. The CDR3 has 14 amino acids. V was clipped by 6 bases and J by 3 bases, with 15 bases between them. CDR1 and CDR2 (germline): MNHEY, SMNVEV (reference sequence). CDR3 region: CASSMSGPFYEQYF. In nucleotides, the CDR3 is TGTGCCAGCAGCATGTCCGGGCCCTTCTACGAGCAGTACTTC.

This clonotype came up a few times. V and J are TRBV29-1 and TRBJ1-1; D is ambiguous. V lost 1 base and J lost 0, with 9 bases in between. CDR1 and CDR2 (germline): SQVTM, ANQGSEA. This CDR3 has 14 amino acids. The CDR3 nucleotides read TGCAGCGTTGAAGGACGGCTACTGAACACTGAAGCTTTCTTT. Its translation is CSVEGRLLNTEAFF.

This clonotype was detected ten times or more. This chain connects TRBV28 to TRBJ2-3; unclear D gene. Per the germline V gene, CDR1 is MDHEN and CDR2 is SYDVKM. With 2 bases removed from V and 2 bases from J, the gap between germline ends came to 5 bases. The CDR3 length is 13 residues. CDR3 protein: CASSLRATDTQYF. In DNA form, the CDR3 reads TGTGCCAGCAGTTTAAGGGCCACAGATACGCAGTATTTT.

This clonotype turned up a few times. The chain combines TRBV4-3 with TRBJ2-2, with D tentatively TRBD2 (6 bases). Trimming shortened V by 0 bases and J by 3 bases, and 8 bases separated the two germline ends. The length of the CDR3 is 15 residues. In germline, CDR1 is LGHNA, CDR2 YSLEER. CDR3 amino acids: CASSQEGGYTGELFF. DNA of the CDR3: TGCGCCAGCAGCCAAGAAGGAGGGTACACCGGGGAGCTGTTTTTT.

This clonotype has at least ten counts. The chain employs TRBV29-1 and TRBJ2-1; TRBD1 matches at 7 bases. The CDR3 has 11 residues. Germline CDR1 reads SQVTM; CDR2 reads ANQGSEA. Losses at the gene ends were 7 bases for V and 5 bases for J; bases not matched to a gene: 2. Here the CDR3 reads CSADRNNEQFF. The DNA of the CDR3 is TGCAGCGCGGACAGGAACAATGAGCAGTTCTTC.

This clonotype was seen only a few times. Written as DNA, the CDR3 is TGTGCCAGCAGCCAAGAAACGAATTCACCCCTCCACTTT. It is translated as CASSQETNSPLHF. The chain recombines TRBV3-1 with TRBJ1-6, with D uncertain. From germline, CDR1 is LGHDT and CDR2 YNNKEL (reference sequence). Between the trimmed V and J ends, which lost 0 bases and 7 bases, there was a span of 4 bases. The CDR3 totals 13 residues.

The chain recombines TRBV20-1 with TRBJ2-7; either TRBD1 or TRBD2 may supply D (5 bases each). The CDR3 length is 13 residues. V lost 3 bases to trimming and J lost 4 bases, with 13 bases between them. Germline assignment: CDR1 DFQATT and CDR2 SNEGSKA (reference sequence). The CDR3 region is CSASGTRFYEQYF. CDR3 bases: TGCAGTGCTAGTGGGACCCGATTTTACGAGCAGTACTTC.

This clonotype was seen only a few times. The gene calls are TRBV5-1 and TRBJ2-5, with D perhaps matching TRBD1 or TRBD2 (5 bases each). Germline V gives CDR1 SGHRS, CDR2 YFSETQ. The V end lost 3 bases, the J end lost 1 base, and 13 bases lay between the germline ends. There are 15 residues in the CDR3. The chain's CDR3 is CASSSQGPLQETQYF. The CDR3 bases are TGCGCCAGCAGCTCCCAGGGACCACTCCAAGAGACCCAGTACTTC.

This clonotype was detected only a few times. The V gene is TRBV27, the J gene TRBJ2-1, with TRBD2 matching over 8 bases. CDR1 and CDR2 (germline): MNHEY, SMNVEV (reference sequence). V gave up 5 bases and J gave up 10 bases; unmatched junction bases: 13. The CDR3 totals 15 residues. Written as DNA, the CDR3 is TGTGCCAGCAGTCAACCGCCCGGGAGGGCACGGGAGCAGTTCTTC. Amino acid sequence: CASSQPPGRAREQFF.

This clonotype has at least ten counts. The chain joins TRBV7-8 to TRBJ2-5; D is possibly TRBD2 (6 bases). This CDR3 is built from 12 residues. Germline values: CDR1 SGHVS, CDR2 FQNEAQ. The germline V and J ends were trimmed by 6 bases and 1 base, with 6 bases remaining between them. CDR3 region: CASRGGQETQYF. In DNA form, the CDR3 reads TGTGCCAGCAGGGGGGGCCAAGAGACCCAGTACTTC.

This clonotype was observed a handful of times. The chain combines TRBV6-5 with TRBJ2-6; D unclear. Germline CDR1 and CDR2: MNHEY and SVGAGI. Trimming shortened V by 3 bases and J by 0 bases, and 9 bases separated the two germline ends. CDR3 length: 16 residues. The CDR3 reads CASSYVQLSGANVLTF. The CDR3 DNA sequence: TGTGCCAGCAGTTATGTGCAGCTCTCTGGGGCCAACGTCCTGACTTTC.

In this sample, this clonotype turned up many times. The chain joins TRBV20-1 to TRBJ2-5; D uncertain. CDR3 size: 14 residues. Trimming pared 0 bases from V and 4 bases from J, leaving 12 bases between. Germline V gene lookup returns CDR1 DFQATT and CDR2 SNEGSKA (reference sequence). The CDR3 sequence: CSARELDHPETQYF. CDR3 sequence (DNA): TGCAGTGCTAGAGAGCTGGACCACCCAGAGACCCAGTACTTC.

This chain connects TRBV29-1 to TRBJ2-7, with 8 bases that match TRBD1. Germline CDR1 SQVTM, CDR2 ANQGSEA. This CDR3 comprises 13 residues. V was pared by 2 bases and J by 6 bases, with 6 bases of the junction left unmatched. The CDR3 nucleotides are TGCAGCGTTGAACGGACAGGGTCGGGCGAGCAGTACTTC. Amino acid sequence: CSVERTGSGEQYF.

This clonotype was found a few times. The chain employs TRBV6-2 or TRBV6-3 and TRBJ2-7, with D possibly matching TRBD1 (5 bases). Germline V CDR1 and CDR2: MNHEY, SVGEGT. The CDR3 has 15 amino acids. The germline V and J ends were trimmed by 2 bases and 2 bases, with 13 bases remaining between them. The CDR3 DNA reads TGTGCCAGCAGTTACCCTCAGGGCCTTACCTACGAGCAGTACTTC. It encodes CASSYPQGLTYEQYF.

The table lists this clonotype with many counts. The chain combines TRBV5-1 with TRBJ2-7; TRBD2 agrees at 15 bases. This CDR3 region has 15 residues. With V trimmed by 2 bases and J by 5 bases, 2 bases remained unmatched. Looked up from germline, CDR1 is SGHRS and CDR2 is YFSETQ. The CDR3 reads CASSFGLAGGHEQYF. Written as DNA, the CDR3 is TGCGCCAGCAGCTTCGGACTAGCGGGAGGGCACGAGCAGTACTTC.

The table lists this clonotype with a few counts. CDR3 coding DNA: TGTGCCAGCAGCGGGACTAGCGCCGGGGAGCTGTTTTTT. Its translation: CASSGTSAGELFF. The chain carries TRBV7-2 and TRBJ2-2; TRBD2 matches 10 bases. V lost 5 bases, J lost 6 bases, and 0 bases stayed unmatched. The CDR3 loop spans 13 amino acids. Germline V gene lookup returns CDR1 SGHTA and CDR2 FQGNSA.

This clonotype was detected a few times. The chain carries TRBV4-3 and TRBJ2-7, with a weak D call TRBD1 (6 bases). Germline-derived CDR1 and CDR2 are LGHNA and YSLEER. The germline V and J ends were trimmed by 0 bases and 3 bases, with 15 bases remaining between them. This CDR3 spans 16 amino acids. The CDR3 DNA sequence: TGCGCCAGCAGCCAAGAAGTAGGGCGACAGGACTACGAGCAGTACTTC. It encodes CASSQEVGRQDYEQYF.

This chain connects TRBV20-1 to TRBJ2-7; D is unclear. The CDR3 spans 14 residues. Germline V gives CDR1 DFQATT, CDR2 SNEGSKA (reference sequence). Trimming removed 0 bases from V and 0 bases from J, with 9 bases in between. The CDR3 loop is CSARDPATSYEQYF. The CDR3 DNA sequence: TGCAGTGCTAGAGATCCAGCGACCTCCTACGAGCAGTACTTC.

V usage is TRBV4-3 and J usage is TRBJ1-5, with D unclear. Trimming took 0 bases from V and 7 from J, leaving 13 bases between them. Germline assignment: CDR1 LGHNA and CDR2 YSLEER. The CDR3 loop spans 15 amino acids. For the CDR3, the DNA is TGCGCCAGCAGCCAAGATCTGGTGAGTCCCCAGCCCCAGCATTTT. Its translation is CASSQDLVSPQPQHF.

This clonotype was found a few times. The chain has TRBV11-2 and TRBJ2-5; the D gene is possibly TRBD2 (6 bases). V was pared by 6 bases and J by 5 bases, with 16 bases between. Per the germline V gene, CDR1 is SGHAT and CDR2 is FQNNGV. CDR3 length: 14 amino acids. As DNA, the CDR3 is TGTGCCAGCAGACGGGGACTGCGAGATGAGACCCAGTACTTC. Protein product: CASRRGLRDETQYF.